A selection of T cell receptor beta chains follows, all from one sample in a study of shared clonotypes between healthy human individuals. Clones were read by immunoSEQ multiplex PCR, and TCRdb kept only the in-frame ones, dropping some. The sample includes 2 million to 2.5 million clones, around 95% of them seen just once. The sequenced sample consisted of naive CD4+ T cells sorted from blood. Source of these receptors: a man aged 18 to 35 in good health. CDR3s leave out the opening cysteine and the closing phenylalanine or tryptophan. Size is omitted from some rows. Given values are once, few, many or a class for expanded clones.

NA TRBV7-2 ASSLGLGSGGEF
NA TRBV29-1 SALADSYNEQF
NA TRBV5-1 ASSPSGGFTDTQY
NA TRBV25-1 ATMNTGVYEQY
NA TRBV10-3 AISGSPGQGYEQY
once TRBV11-2 ASSLGSPFGGRAYEQY
NA TRBV5-1 ASGTSGSNYEQF
NA TRBV6-6 ASSHEAVGNYGYT
NA TRBV5-6 ASSLVGLAGDRNEQY
NA TRBV5-1 ASSRGQFYEQY
NA TRBV2 ASSENRWTDTQY
NA TRBV29-1 SADHDPAGQF
NA TRBV5-1 ASSLLSGVVPTGELF
NA TRBV5-4 ASSLFTGDTGELF
NA TRBV6-5 ASRRGTDQPQH
NA TRBV27 ASSLYTVQNSPLH
NA TRBV6-6 ASSEAGINPYEQY
once TRBV6-1 ASRGQGREQY
NA TRBV25-1 ASSEDGDFTDTQY
NA TRBV27 ASSLRTSFSTDTQY
NA TRBV30 AFHSYGYT
NA TRBV5-1 ASSISGRASDEQF
NA TRBV27 ASSLSRGITYEQY
NA TRBV18 ASSPPGVAVNYNEKLF
once TRBV14 ASSQDRTSKAKNIQY
NA TRBV28 ASSNWDFSTDTQY
NA TRBV18 ASSPSSSYNEQF
NA TRBV6-6 ASTLLAGGTDTQY
NA TRBV6-1 ASSAYVSGSSSYEQY
NA TRBV4-1 ASSQPRQGARGYT
NA TRBV19 ASRTESYGYT
NA TRBV5-1 ASSWGGLYNEQF
NA TRBV18 ASSPSGNEQF
NA TRBV6-1 ASSEAQGVGQETQY
NA TRBV7-2 ASSLAWETQY
NA TRBV30 AWTPSSYNEQF
once TRBV7-6 ASSLMEAEKLF
NA TRBV6-5 ASSYYTDTQY
NA TRBV7-9 ASSLSLGGRMMNTEAF
NA TRBV5-1 ASSLVADTQY
NA TRBV5-1 ASSPTGGTYEQY
NA TRBV7-2 ASSPGTGPYEQY
NA TRBV7-9 ASGLAGTEQY
NA TRBV6-6 ASSPGNEKLF
NA TRBV18 ASSPTSGVPDTQY
once TRBV15 ATSRVMNTEAF
NA TRBV2 ASFNHNYGYT
NA TRBV5-6 ASSFQGGSYEQY